Reported below is one T cell receptor beta chain. J was trimmed by 1 base and V by 4 bases; bases with no gene match: 8. Per the germline V gene, CDR1 is SGHRS and CDR2 is YFSETQ. The CDR3 length is 16 residues. Clones were sequenced by immunoSEQ multiplex PCR, and TCRdb holds only the in-frame ones, with some missing. The table has 250,000 to 350,000 clones, 90% seen once. The data were obtained in a study of blood T cell repertoires in COVID-19. Participants reported their clinical history, and cohort assignment relied on those reports. Symptom resolution, clearance, or two negative PCRs marked donors in Cohort 3 as recovered.

Sequencing input: PBMCs or T cells enriched from blood (not recorded which). The chain uses TRBV5-1 and TRBJ2-5; 9 bases are shared with TRBD1. The TCR was taken from a man aged 55 to 70 who had recovered from COVID-19. The DNA of the CDR3 is TGCGCCAGCAGCCAGGGACAGGGAGGTTTCCAAGAGACCCAGTACTTC. As protein: CASSQGQGGFQETQYF.